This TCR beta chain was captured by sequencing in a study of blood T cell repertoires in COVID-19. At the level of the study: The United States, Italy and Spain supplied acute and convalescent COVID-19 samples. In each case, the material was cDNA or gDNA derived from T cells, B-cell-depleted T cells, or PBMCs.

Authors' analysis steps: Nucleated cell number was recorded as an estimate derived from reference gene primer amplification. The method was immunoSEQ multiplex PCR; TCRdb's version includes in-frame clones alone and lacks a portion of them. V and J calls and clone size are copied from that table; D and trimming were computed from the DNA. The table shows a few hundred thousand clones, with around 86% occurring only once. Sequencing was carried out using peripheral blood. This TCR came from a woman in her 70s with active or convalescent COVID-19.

The CDR3 DNA follows: TGTGCCAGCAGTGATAATCCGGGCTCCTATAATTCACCCCTCCACTTT. Amino acid sequence: CASSDNPGSYNSPLHF. J is TRBJ1-6 and V is TRBV25-1; D unresolved. Germline V gene data show CDR1 as MGHDK and CDR2 as SYGVNS. The CDR3 contains 16 residues. Trimming pared 3 bases from V and 0 bases from J, leaving 9 bases between.